The entry that follows covers one T cell receptor (beta chain) sequence. What it binds is not known. This record comes from a study of glioma-infiltrating T cells. Turning to the study itself: Before surgery, glioma patients received dexamethasone for at most six days. Blood libraries targeted about 4- to 11-fold coverage of about 900,000 T cells. Notes on the study in general: Tissue-blood divergence was below expectation in non-neoplastic patients, above in gliomas. Very few CDR3 sequences were shared between tissue and blood.

The CDR3 covers 17 residues. CDR1 is MDHEN and CDR2 is SYDVKM in the germline V gene. Trimming cost V 9 bases and J 4 bases; bases outside gene matches: 16. Using RNA template, CDR3s of TCR alpha and beta were amplified with iRepertoire arm-PCR. TCRdb fed the multiplex PCR reads into MiXCR, producing one record per CDR3 protein. The sample contains approximately 400,000 distinct CDR3 sequences, 41% of which appear only once. The sequenced sample was glioma tissue, nonneoplastic brain tissue, or PBMCs (not recorded which). The chain links TRBV28 to TRBJ2-1; 9 nucleotides agree with TRBD2. The sequence came from a human donor with low-grade glioma or glioblastoma, undergoing nonglioma brain surgery, or in good health (not recorded which). The CDR3 loop is CARSTARGSGRYNEQFF. In DNA, the CDR3 is TGTGCCAGAAGTACGGCAAGGGGGAGCGGGAGGTACAATGAGCAGTTCTTC. Full variable domain (remainder filled in from reference TRBV28 and TRBJ2-1): DVKVTQSSRYLVKRTGEKVFLECVQDMDHENMFWYRQDPGLGLRLIYFSYDVKMKEKGDIPEGYSVSREKKERFSLILESASTNQTSMYLCARSTARGSGRYNEQFFGPGTRLTVL.